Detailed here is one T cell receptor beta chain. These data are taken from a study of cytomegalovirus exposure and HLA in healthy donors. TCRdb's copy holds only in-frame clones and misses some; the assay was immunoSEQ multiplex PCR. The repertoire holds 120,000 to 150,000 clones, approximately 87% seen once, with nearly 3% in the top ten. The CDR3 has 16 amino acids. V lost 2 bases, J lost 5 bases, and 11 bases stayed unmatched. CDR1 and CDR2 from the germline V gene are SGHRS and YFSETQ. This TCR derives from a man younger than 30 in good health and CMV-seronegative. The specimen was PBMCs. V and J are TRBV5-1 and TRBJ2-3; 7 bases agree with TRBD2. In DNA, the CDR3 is TGCGCCAGCAGCTTCACACTCCCCGGCGGGGGAGATACGCAGTATTTT. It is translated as CASSFTLPGGGDTQYF.